This TCR beta chain appears in the sequencing data of a study of blood T cell repertoires in COVID-19. The CDR3 is 13 residues long. Trimming removed 9 bases from V and 1 base from J, with 7 bases in between. The germline CDR1 and CDR2 sequences are MNHEY and SVGAGI. Here immunoSEQ multiplex PCR was the method, and the copy in TCRdb shows in-frame clones only, minus some. The data hold 150,000 to 200,000 clones, with 85% observed a single time. The material sequenced was peripheral blood. The sequence derives from a woman aged 50 to 65 with COVID-19, enrolled during active disease. The chain uses TRBV6-5 and TRBJ2-6, with D uncertain. The CDR3 spells CASHKSGANVLTF. As DNA, the CDR3 is TGTGCCAGTCACAAATCTGGGGCCAACGTCCTGACTTTC.